The 5 T cell receptor beta chains below were found in one sample sequenced in a study of shared clonotypes between healthy human individuals. Sequencing used immunoSEQ multiplex PCR; TCRdb keeps in-frame clones, though not all of them. The sample records 470,000 or so clones, roughly 80% being singletons. Sequencing input: PBMCs. The origin of the receptors is a woman aged 40 to 49 in good health. Some clones in this sample may be carry-over from other donors' samples.

The V and J genes are TRBV7-9 and TRBJ2-3; D unclear. The V end was cut by 5 bases, the J end by 5 bases, with 11 bases between. Germline CDR1 and CDR2: SEHNR and FQNEAQ (reference sequence). The CDR3 totals 13 residues. The CDR3 region is CASSPDGRDTQYF. In DNA, the CDR3 is TGTGCCAGCAGCCCCGACGGGCGAGATACGCAGTATTTT.

J is TRBJ2-5 and V is TRBV2; 12 positions match TRBD2. Germline V gene data show CDR1 as SNHLY and CDR2 as FYNNEI. V lost 6 bases, J lost 4 bases, and 3 bases stayed unmatched. This CDR3 has 14 residues. The DNA for the CDR3 is TGTGCCAGCAGCGAACTAGCGGGAGGAGAGACCCAGTACTTC. Its protein product is CASSELAGGETQYF.

Regarding this clone: A much larger clone is a single base away; this may be a read error. This rearrangement joins TRBV11-2 to TRBJ2-1; 9 bases align to TRBD2. Germline V lookup: CDR1 SGHAT, CDR2 FQNNGV. The CDR3 extends over 15 amino acids. V shed 4 bases and J 4 bases; nucleotides not matched to a gene: 5. The CDR3 sequence: CASSSALAGYNEQFF. The CDR3, as DNA: TGTGCCAGCAGCTCCGCTCTAGCGGGATACAATGAGCAGTTCTTC.

This rearrangement joins TRBV28 to TRBJ1-1, with D tentatively TRBD1 (5 bases). V lost 2 bases, J lost 1 base, and 8 bases lay in between. Germline V gene sequence: CDR1 MDHEN, CDR2 SYDVKM. The CDR3 contains 14 residues. DNA for the CDR3: TGTGCCAGCAGTTTAGCAGGGCGGAACACTGAAGCTTTCTTT. Its protein product is CASSLAGRNTEAFF.

Remarks on this clone: With only one base between it and a far larger clone, this is likely a read error. The gene calls are TRBV4-1 and TRBJ2-3; no clear D gene. V was trimmed by 2 bases and J by 3 bases, leaving 15 bases between them. CDR3 length equals 16 residues. Germline assignment: CDR1 MGHRA and CDR2 YSYEKL. CDR3 residues: CASSQRVGRKTDTQYF. Here the CDR3 DNA reads TGCGCCAGCAGCCAACGCGTGGGAAGGAAGACAGATACGCAGTATTTT.